These 16 T cell receptor beta chains were sequenced from one sample in a study of graft-versus-host responses after intestinal transplantation. The table came from immunoSEQ multiplex PCR; TCRdb's copy has only in-frame clones and leaves some out. The sample shows just under 20,000 clones, approximately 70% of them seen only once. Processing was applied to graft tissue in order to liberate intraepithelial and lamina propria lymphocytes. The sample consisted of ileum tissue, taken approximately three weeks after intestinal transplant. Source of these receptors: a human patient who received an intestinal transplant, so some T cells may come from the graft donor.

This chain joins TRBV7-2 and TRBJ1-1, with D hard to call. V gave up 1 base and J gave up 1 base, with 4 bases separating them. Per germline, CDR1 SGHTA and CDR2 FQGNSA. The CDR3 spans 13 residues. For the CDR3, the DNA is TGTGCCAGCAGCTTAGGGCAGAACACTGAAGCTTTCTTT. Protein product: CASSLGQNTEAFF. The entire variable domain, with the rest obtained from reference TRBV7-2 and TRBJ1-1, is as follows: GAGVSQSPSNKVTEKGKDVELRCDPISGHTALYWYRQSLGQGLEFLIYFQGNSAPDKSGLPSDRFSAERTGGSVSTLTIQRTQQEDSAVYLCASSLGQNTEAFFGQGTRLTVV.

The chain recombines TRBV11-3 with TRBJ2-1; 7 nucleotides line up with TRBD2. V shed 1 base, J shed 2 bases, and the junction held 5 bases outside the gene matches. This CDR3 has 16 amino acids. Germline CDR1 is SGHNT and CDR2 is YENEEA. CDR3 in amino acids: CASSLGAGEAYNEQFF. CDR3 nucleotides: TGTGCCAGCAGCTTAGGGGCGGGAGAAGCCTACAATGAGCAGTTCTTC.

The chain uses TRBV18 and TRBJ1-5; the D gene is possibly TRBD1 (6 bases). Germline V gene sequence: CDR1 KGHSH, CDR2 LQKENI. This CDR3 is built from 16 residues. The V end lost 4 bases, the J end lost 0 bases, and 13 bases lay between the germline ends. In DNA form, the CDR3 reads TGTGCCAGCTCACAACCTGACAGGTTTAGCAATCAGCCCCAGCATTTT. Translated, it gives CASSQPDRFSNQPQHF.

The CDR3 DNA reads TGTGCCACGAGGGACAGAAACTCTAACTATGGCTACACCTTC. As protein: CATRDRNSNYGYTF. The chain joins TRBV30 to TRBJ1-2, with TRBD1 matching over 7 bases. The CDR3 consists of 14 residues. The J segment lost 0 bases and the V segment lost 8 bases, leaving 9 bases of the junction unmatched. Per the germline V gene, CDR1 is GTSNPN and CDR2 is SVGIG (reference sequence).

The V gene is TRBV7-7, the J gene TRBJ1-5; D is unclear. The germline V gene encodes CDR1 SSHAT and CDR2 FNYEAQ (reference sequence). This CDR3 region has 16 residues. The V end lost 1 base, the J end lost 0 bases, and 10 bases lay between the germline ends. Here the CDR3 reads CASSLVFEPSNQPQHF. The CDR3 region has the DNA TGTGCCAGCAGCTTAGTTTTTGAGCCTAGCAATCAGCCCCAGCATTTT.

The chain uses TRBV5-1 and TRBJ2-1; D is possibly TRBD1 (6 bases). V was shortened by 4 bases and J by 9 bases, with 11 bases between the two germline ends. This CDR3 is 12 amino acids long. The germline gives CDR1 SGHRS, CDR2 YFSETQ. CDR3 nucleotides: TGCGCCAGCAGCGGGTCAGGGGTTGAGCAGTTCTTC. It translates to CASSGSGVEQFF.

CDR3 sequence: CASSRTRGGYTF. The CDR3 region has the DNA TGTGCCAGTAGTAGGACCAGGGGGGGCTACACCTTC. The gene calls are TRBV19 and TRBJ1-2; the match to TRBD1 covers 7 bases. The CDR3 contains 12 residues. Germline V gene lookup returns CDR1 LNHDA and CDR2 SQIVND (reference sequence). J was trimmed by 8 bases and V by 4 bases; bases with no gene match: 4.

V and J are TRBV7-9 and TRBJ2-1; no definite D call. The V end lost 4 bases, the J end lost 7 bases, and 20 bases lay between the germline ends. The CDR3 sequence is 16 residues long. Germline values: CDR1 SEHNR, CDR2 FQNEAQ (reference sequence). The CDR3 bases are TGTGCCAGCAGCTCCCTGACTTTTTTTCGATGGAATGAGCAGTTCTTC. This translates into CASSSLTFFRWNEQFF.

The table lists this clone with a few counts. This chain uses TRBV4-1 with TRBJ2-2; 7 bases agree with TRBD1. From germline, CDR1 is MGHRA and CDR2 YSYEKL. CDR3 length: 14 residues. V was pared by 7 bases and J by 5 bases, with 7 bases of the junction left unmatched. The CDR3 DNA reads as TGCGCCAGCAAAGGGACAGAGGTGACCGGGGAGCTGTTTTTT. This codes for CASKGTEVTGELFF.

The V call is TRBV27, the J call TRBJ2-7; D call uncertain. V lost 5 bases to trimming and J lost 4 bases, with 12 bases between them. The CDR3 has 13 residues. Germline CDR1 reads MNHEY; CDR2 reads SMNVEV (reference sequence). This CDR3 is CASSPRVRYEQYF. CDR3 in DNA: TGTGCCAGCAGTCCCCGGGTGAGATACGAGCAGTACTTC.

The V gene is TRBV4-2, the J gene TRBJ2-7; the D is unclear. V gave up 0 bases and J gave up 1 base, with 10 bases separating them. This CDR3 has 15 residues. Germline lookup yields CDR1 LGHNA and CDR2 YNFKEQ. CDR3 DNA: TGTGCCAGCAGCCAAGAGTATCTGTTTTCCTACGAGCAGTACTTC. It specifies CASSQEYLFSYEQYF.

The chain recombines TRBV14 with TRBJ2-7; no clear D. Germline values: CDR1 SGHDN, CDR2 FVKESK. The V and J ends lost 0 bases and 3 bases respectively, with 6 bases between them. This CDR3 region has 13 residues. CDR3: CASSQDPSYEQYF. For the CDR3, the DNA is TGTGCCAGCAGCCAAGATCCCAGCTACGAGCAGTACTTC.

This chain links TRBV27 with TRBJ2-3, with TRBD2 matching 9 bases. The CDR3 spans 17 residues. J gave up 0 bases and V 2 bases, and 6 bases lay outside the gene matches. Germline values: CDR1 MNHEY, CDR2 SMNVEV (reference sequence). The DNA for the CDR3 is TGTGCCAGCAGTTTACGGCTAGCGGGGCTCAGCACAGATACGCAGTATTTT. This translates into CASSLRLAGLSTDTQYF.

In its sample, this clone was seen a few times. The rearrangement uses TRBV9 and TRBJ2-1; TRBD1 might be the D (6 bases). Germline V gene data show CDR1 as SGDLS and CDR2 as YYNGEE. The germline V and J ends were trimmed by 0 bases and 8 bases, with 9 bases remaining between them. The CDR3 is 13 residues long. In DNA, the CDR3 is TGTGCCAGCAGCGTAGGGTGGACAGATGAGCAGTTCTTC. The encoded protein is CASSVGWTDEQFF.

The chain employs TRBV28 and TRBJ1-6, with D possibly TRBD1 on 5 matching bases. V was cut by 10 bases and J by 9 bases, with 16 bases left in between. In germline, CDR1 is MDHEN, CDR2 SYDVKM. The CDR3 consists of 13 residues. As DNA, the CDR3 is TGTGCCACCTGGGCGCTGGGGGGTTCACCCCTCCACTTT. Its protein is CATWALGGSPLHF.

The rearrangement joins TRBV28 to TRBJ2-7, with D possibly TRBD1 on 5 matching bases. The CDR3 spans 14 residues. Germline CDR1 and CDR2: MDHEN and SYDVKM. Trimming pared 4 bases from V and 5 bases from J, leaving 15 bases between. The DNA for the CDR3 is TGTGCCAGCAGTTCCCCAGGGATTGTCCACGAGCAGTACTTC. It translates to CASSSPGIVHEQYF.